This T cell receptor beta chain derives from a study of vaccination effects on CD4 cells after COVID-19. The overall study: Sampling occurred a median 72 days post second dose, range 14 to 241.

Antigen-specific CD4+ T cell clonotypes were called by their expansion after viral peptide-pool culture in ViraFEST. Following an approximately 9-day culture, CD4+ T cells were purified. Participants were vaccinated with two doses of either the BNT162b2 or mRNA-1273 vaccine. Clones were read by immunoSEQ multiplex PCR, and TCRdb kept only the in-frame ones, dropping some. The table lists about 80,000 clones, more than 60% of them singletons. V dropped 6 bases and J dropped 5; count of bases not matched to a gene: 9. Germline V gene data show CDR1 as SEHNR and CDR2 as FQNEAQ (reference sequence). The CDR3 sequence is 14 residues long. This clone was recorded once. The antigen is undetermined.

The rearrangement joins TRBV7-9 to TRBJ1-2; 7 nucleotides align to TRBD1. This clonotype was sampled from a human donor who received a COVID-19 vaccine. This specimen consisted of CD4+ T cells from PBMCs cultured with HCoV-OC43 spike peptides, obtained after COVID-19 vaccination. Described subset: HCoV-OC43 spike overlapping peptide pool stimulation. DNA of the CDR3: TGTGCCAGCAGTTCCTCAGGGGGTGGGTATGGCTACACCTTC. It translates to CASSSSGGGYGYTF.